Shown below are 21 T cell receptor beta chains from a single sample sequenced in a study of OX40 agonist ivuxolimab in advanced cancers. Profiling relied on immunoSEQ multiplex PCR, and the TCRdb table lists in-frame clones only, not all of them. The sample carries tens of thousands of clones, about 91% recorded once. The material was CD4+ or CD8+ T cells sorted from blood, obtained in a trial of the OX40 agonist ivuxolimab. These TCRs come from an adult with an advanced solid tumor such as melanoma, head and neck, liver or kidney cancer.

CDR3 nucleotides: TGTGCCAGCAGCTTAGCAGAGGGCGGTGCAGAGACCCAGTACTTC. Translated, it gives CASSLAEGGAETQYF. The chain carries TRBV7-6 and TRBJ2-5; a possible D gene is TRBD2 (5 bases). Germline V gives CDR1 SGHVS, CDR2 FNYEAQ. The CDR3 totals 15 residues. V was cut by 0 bases and J by 4 bases, with 12 bases left in between.

The genes are TRBV7-6 and TRBJ2-1, with 11 bases that match TRBD2. CDR1 SGHVS and CDR2 FNYEAQ come from the germline V gene. The V gene end was trimmed by 2 bases and the J gene end by 9 bases; junction bases not matched to a gene: 6. The CDR3 spans 15 residues. The CDR3 nucleotides read TGTGCCAGCAGCTTAATCGAGGGACTAGCGGCTGAGCAGTTCTTC. This encodes CASSLIEGLAAEQFF. Full variable domain (rest looked up from reference TRBV7-6 and TRBJ2-1): GAGVSQSPRYKVTKRGQDVALRCDPISGHVSLYWYRQALGQGPEFLTYFNYEAQQDKSGLPNDRFSAERPEGSISTLTIQRTEQRDSAMYRCASSLIEGLAAEQFFGPGTRLTVL.

The chain is built from TRBV4-2 and TRBJ1-1; D remains ambiguous. V was shortened by 0 bases and J by 1 base, with 3 bases between the two germline ends. The CDR3 runs to 13 residues. Germline V gene lookup returns CDR1 LGHNA and CDR2 YNFKEQ. The CDR3 sequence: CASSQEWNTEAFF. The CDR3 region has the DNA TGTGCCAGCAGCCAAGAGTGGAACACTGAAGCTTTCTTT.

Comment on this clone: A read error may account for a junction end that differs from germline. V is TRBV4-3 and J is TRBJ2-2; D gene uncertain. This CDR3 comprises 15 residues. CDR1 is LGHNA, CDR2 YSLEER, per germline. The CDR3 sequence is CAGSQAWSGTGELFF. DNA of the CDR3: TGCGCCGGCAGCCAAGCTTGGTCAGGTACCGGGGAGCTGTTTTTT.

The chain couples TRBV4-3 to TRBJ2-7, with 7 bases identical to TRBD1. This CDR3 has 15 residues. The germline V gene has CDR1 LGHNA and CDR2 YSLEER. Trimming at V came to 0 bases and at J to 5 bases, leaving 7 bases not matched to a gene. CDR3 region: CASSQERIGGDEQYF. DNA of the CDR3: TGCGCCAGCAGCCAAGAACGAATAGGGGGCGACGAGCAGTACTTC.

The chain has TRBV10-2 and TRBJ2-7; D not certain. The CDR3 contains 12 residues. V was shortened by 6 bases and J by 4 bases, with 10 bases between the two germline ends. The germline gives CDR1 WSHSY, CDR2 SAAADI. Here the CDR3 DNA reads TGCGCCAGCAGGAGCCTCCTATACGAGCAGTACTTC. Protein sequence: CASRSLLYEQYF.

The V gene is TRBV27, the J gene TRBJ2-4; the match to TRBD1 covers 7 bases. V shed 6 bases, J shed 8 bases, and the junction held 7 bases outside the gene matches. Germline CDR1 reads MNHEY; CDR2 reads SMNVEV (reference sequence). The CDR3 is 13 residues long. The CDR3 spells CASSRDSLDIQYF. CDR3 nucleotide sequence: TGTGCCAGCAGCCGGGACAGCCTAGACATTCAGTACTTC.

The chain recombines TRBV5-6 with TRBJ1-1; a possible D gene is TRBD1 (5 bases). Germline V gene sequence: CDR1 SGHDT, CDR2 YYEEEE. CDR3 length: 14 residues. V lost 0 bases and J lost 8, with 14 bases in between. The CDR3 sequence: CASSLAGGSTEAFF. The CDR3 nucleotides read TGTGCCAGCAGCTTGGCTGGGGGGTCTACCGAAGCTTTCTTT.

The chain has TRBV6-5 and TRBJ1-1; D is undetermined. Deletions cut 0 bases from V and 8 bases from J, with 7 bases between. CDR1 MNHEY and CDR2 SVGAGI come from the germline V gene. The CDR3 spans 12 residues. CDR3 in DNA: TGTGCCAGCAGTTACTCGGGAGGGGAAGCTTTCTTT. Translating it yields CASSYSGGEAFF.

This chain connects TRBV7-8 to TRBJ2-7; D unclear. V dropped 1 base and J dropped 1 base, with 8 bases sitting between them. The CDR3 is 14 residues long. Germline CDR1 reads SGHVS; CDR2 reads FQNEAQ. CDR3 nucleotide sequence: TGTGCCAGCAGCTTAGGTACTACTTCCTACGAGCAGTACTTC. It encodes CASSLGTTSYEQYF. Combining the CDR3 with reference TRBV7-8 and TRBJ2-7 gives the whole variable domain GAGVSQSPRYKVAKRGQDVALRCDPISGHVSLFWYQQALGQGPEFLTYFQNEAQLDKSGLPSDRFFAERPEGSVSTLKIQRTQQEDSAVYLCASSLGTTSYEQYFGPGTRLTVT.

The chain has TRBV21-1 and TRBJ1-3; the table calls TRBD1, which could not be checked here. TRBV21-1 is termed a pseudogene. The CDR3 has 16 amino acids. The CDR3 DNA reads as TGTGCCAGCAGCCCAAAGAAACAGTTCTCTGGAAACACCATATATTTT. It specifies CASSPKKQFSGNTIYF.

This clone was observed a few times. This rearrangement joins TRBV4-3 to TRBJ2-1; 7 bases agree with TRBD2. The germline CDR1 and CDR2 sequences are LGHNA and YSLEER. CDR3 length equals 14 residues. V was clipped by 4 bases and J by 7 bases; unmatched bases: 7. CDR3 sequence: CASSRTRLANEQFF. The CDR3, as DNA: TGCGCCAGCAGCCGAACCAGACTAGCTAATGAGCAGTTCTTC.

The rearrangement joins TRBV6-5 to TRBJ1-5; a weak D match, TRBD1 (5 bases). V lost 7 bases, J lost 5 bases, and 18 bases lay in between. The CDR3 runs 15 residues. CDR1 is MNHEY and CDR2 is SVGAGI in the germline V gene. CDR3 bases: TGTGCCAGCACAGACCAGTGGGGGTCGGATCAGCCCCAGCATTTT. Amino acids: CASTDQWGSDQPQHF.

This chain links TRBV5-5 with TRBJ2-7, with no clear D. This CDR3 region has 13 residues. Looked up from germline, CDR1 is SGHKS and CDR2 is YYEKEE (reference sequence). Trimming removed 2 bases at V and 0 bases at J, with 6 bases between. In DNA form, the CDR3 reads TGTGCCAGCAGCTTCCAGGCCTCCTACGAGCAGTACTTC. Its translation is CASSFQASYEQYF.

The J gene is TRBJ2-1, the V gene TRBV7-9; D not resolved. The V gene lost 4 bases and the J gene lost 8 bases, with 9 bases spanning the gap. Germline values: CDR1 SEHNR, CDR2 FQNEAQ (reference sequence). CDR3 length: 12 amino acids. The CDR3 DNA is TGTGCCAGCAGCTCGCCGTTCCATGAGCAGTTCTTC. Translating gives CASSSPFHEQFF. Looking up the rest from reference TRBV7-9 and TRBJ2-1 gives the full variable domain: DTGVSQNPRHKITKRGQNVTFRCDPISEHNRLYWYRQTLGQGPEFLTYFQNEAQLEKSRLLSDRFSAERPKGSFSTLEIQRTEQGDSAMYLCASSSPFHEQFFGPGTRLTVL.

This clone was observed once. The chain carries TRBV4-1 and TRBJ2-7, with 14 bases matching TRBD2. V was pared by 1 base and J by 2 bases, with 7 bases of the junction left unmatched. Per the germline V gene, CDR1 is MGHRA and CDR2 is YSYEKL. CDR3 length equals 18 residues. The CDR3 nucleotides are TGCGCCAGCAGCCAAGCCGGGACTAGCGGGAGTTTCGCCTACGAGCAGTACTTC. It specifies CASSQAGTSGSFAYEQYF.

The chain combines TRBV4-3 with TRBJ2-2, with 10 bases matching TRBD2. The junction had 6 bases not matched to a gene; V was cut back by 0 bases and J by 2 bases. The CDR3 is made up of 18 amino acids. CDR1 is LGHNA and CDR2 is YSLEER in the germline V gene. The CDR3 loop is CASSQDPLAGVNTGELFF. Here the CDR3 DNA reads TGCGCCAGCAGCCAAGATCCCCTAGCGGGAGTAAACACCGGGGAGCTGTTTTTT.

This clone was found once. The chain links TRBV6-5 to TRBJ1-2; TRBD1 is a possible D gene (5 bases). Germline CDR1 and CDR2: MNHEY and SVGAGI. V dropped 5 bases and J dropped 4 bases, with 11 bases sitting between them. CDR3 size: 13 residues. The CDR3 reads CASSPLGPYGYTF. The CDR3 region has the DNA TGTGCCAGCAGTCCGCTGGGGCCCTATGGCTACACCTTC.

CDR3 region: CASSPDANTEAFF. CDR3 in DNA: TGCGCCAGCAGCCCGGACGCGAACACTGAAGCTTTCTTT. This chain connects TRBV5-1 to TRBJ1-1; no clear D gene. With 4 bases removed from V and 1 base from J, the gap between germline ends came to 8 bases. Looked up from germline, CDR1 is SGHRS and CDR2 is YFSETQ. This CDR3 contains 13 residues.

The chain recombines TRBV10-3 with TRBJ2-7, with 9 bases identical to TRBD1. The CDR3 extends over 14 amino acids. The germline gives CDR1 ENHRY, CDR2 SYGVKD. Trimming removed 5 bases from V and 4 bases from J; junction bases left unmatched: 6. CDR3 sequence (DNA): TGTGCCATCAGTCGCCGGGACAGGGAATACGAGCAGTACTTC. It is translated as CAISRRDREYEQYF.

The J gene is TRBJ2-5, the V gene TRBV9; TRBD2 agrees at 8 bases. The junction had 6 bases not matched to a gene; V was cut back by 0 bases and J by 5 bases. CDR3 length equals 15 residues. Germline loops: CDR1 SGDLS, CDR2 YYNGEE. CDR3 residues: CASSVDREGPETQYF. The CDR3 coding sequence is TGTGCCAGCAGCGTAGATCGGGAGGGCCCGGAGACCCAGTACTTC.